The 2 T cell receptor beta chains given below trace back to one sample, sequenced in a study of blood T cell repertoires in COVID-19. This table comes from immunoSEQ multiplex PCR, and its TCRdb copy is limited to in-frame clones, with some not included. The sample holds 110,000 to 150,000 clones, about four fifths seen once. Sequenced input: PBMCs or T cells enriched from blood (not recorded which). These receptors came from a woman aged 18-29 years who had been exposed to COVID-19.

The CDR3 DNA reads TGTGCCAGCAGCTTAGGGGCGGGAGGGACATACAATGAGCAGTTCTTC. Protein product: CASSLGAGGTYNEQFF. The chain has TRBV7-9 and TRBJ2-1; 9 positions match TRBD2. The V gene end was trimmed by 1 base and the J gene end by 4 bases; junction bases not matched to a gene: 5. The CDR3 sequence is 16 residues long. The V gene's germline CDR1 is SEHNR and CDR2 FQNEAQ (reference sequence). The whole variable domain, remainder taken from reference TRBV7-9 and TRBJ2-1, is DTGVSQNPRHKITKRGQNVTFRCDPISEHNRLYWYRQTLGQGPEFLTYFQNEAQLEKSRLLSDRFSAERPKGSFSTLEIQRTEQGDSAMYLCASSLGAGGTYNEQFFGPGTRLTVL.

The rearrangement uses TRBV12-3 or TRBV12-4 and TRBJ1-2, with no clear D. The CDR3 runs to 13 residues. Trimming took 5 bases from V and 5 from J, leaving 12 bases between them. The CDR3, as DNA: TGTGCCAGCAGTCTTCGAGGAGGTTATGGCTACACCTTC. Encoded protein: CASSLRGGYGYTF.